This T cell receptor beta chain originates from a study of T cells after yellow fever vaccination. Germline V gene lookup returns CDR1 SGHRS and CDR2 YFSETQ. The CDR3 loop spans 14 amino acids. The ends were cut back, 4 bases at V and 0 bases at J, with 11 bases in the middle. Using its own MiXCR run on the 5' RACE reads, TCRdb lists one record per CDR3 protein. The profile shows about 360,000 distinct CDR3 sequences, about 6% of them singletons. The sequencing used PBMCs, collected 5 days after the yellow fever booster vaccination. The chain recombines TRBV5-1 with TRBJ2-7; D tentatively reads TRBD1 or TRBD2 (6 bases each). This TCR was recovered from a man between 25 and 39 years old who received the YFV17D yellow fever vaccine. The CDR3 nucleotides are TGCGCCAGCAGCCCGGGGGCGAACTCCTACGAGCAGTACTTC. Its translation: CASSPGANSYEQYF.